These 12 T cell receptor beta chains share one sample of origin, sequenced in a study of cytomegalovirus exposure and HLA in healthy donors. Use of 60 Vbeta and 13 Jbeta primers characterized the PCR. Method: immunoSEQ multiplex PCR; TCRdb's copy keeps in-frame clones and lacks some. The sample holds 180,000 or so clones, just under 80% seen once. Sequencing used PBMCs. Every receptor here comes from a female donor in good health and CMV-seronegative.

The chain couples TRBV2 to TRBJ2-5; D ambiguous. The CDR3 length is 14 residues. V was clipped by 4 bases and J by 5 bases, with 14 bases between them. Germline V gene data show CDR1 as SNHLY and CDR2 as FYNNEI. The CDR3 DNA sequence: TGTGCCAGCAGTGGGCTAGGTTCTTGGGAGACCCAGTACTTC. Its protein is CASSGLGSWETQYF.

In nucleotides, the CDR3 is TGTGCCAGCAGCTGGGGCCTTCAGGGCCAAGAGACCCAGTACTTC. Its protein product is CASSWGLQGQETQYF. The chain has TRBV11-3 and TRBJ2-5, with D possibly being TRBD1 (5 bases). Trimming shortened V by 4 bases and J by 1 base, and 13 bases separated the two germline ends. Germline CDR1 is SGHNT and CDR2 is YENEEA. The CDR3 totals 15 residues.

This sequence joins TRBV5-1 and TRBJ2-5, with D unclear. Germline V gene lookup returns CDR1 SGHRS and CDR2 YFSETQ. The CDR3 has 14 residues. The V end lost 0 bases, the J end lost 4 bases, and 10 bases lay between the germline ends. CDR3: CASSLERGTETQYF. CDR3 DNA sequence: TGCGCCAGCAGCTTGGAGAGAGGTACAGAGACCCAGTACTTC.

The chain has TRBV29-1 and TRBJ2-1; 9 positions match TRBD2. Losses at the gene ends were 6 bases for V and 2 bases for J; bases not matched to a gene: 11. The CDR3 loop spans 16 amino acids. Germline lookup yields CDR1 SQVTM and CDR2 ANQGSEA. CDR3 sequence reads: CSVGTSASGAYNEQFF. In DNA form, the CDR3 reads TGCAGCGTCGGTACGTCGGCTAGCGGGGCCTACAATGAGCAGTTCTTC.

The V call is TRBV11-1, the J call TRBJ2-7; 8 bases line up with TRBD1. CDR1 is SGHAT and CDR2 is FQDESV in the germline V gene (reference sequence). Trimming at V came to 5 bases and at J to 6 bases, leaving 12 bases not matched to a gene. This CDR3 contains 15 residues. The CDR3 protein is CASSDRWTGRSEQYF. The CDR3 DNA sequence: TGTGCCAGCAGCGATCGCTGGACAGGGAGGTCCGAGCAGTACTTC.

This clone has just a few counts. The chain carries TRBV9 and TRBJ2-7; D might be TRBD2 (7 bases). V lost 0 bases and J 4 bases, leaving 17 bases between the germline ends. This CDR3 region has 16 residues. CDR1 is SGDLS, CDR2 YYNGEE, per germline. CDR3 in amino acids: CASSVGGGASHYEQYF. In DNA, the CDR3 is TGTGCCAGCAGCGTAGGAGGGGGGGCATCACATTACGAGCAGTACTTC.

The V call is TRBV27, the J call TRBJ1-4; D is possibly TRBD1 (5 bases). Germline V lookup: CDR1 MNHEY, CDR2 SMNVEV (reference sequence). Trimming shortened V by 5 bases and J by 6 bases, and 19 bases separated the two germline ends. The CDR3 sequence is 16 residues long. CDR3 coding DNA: TGTGCCAGCAGTCCCCTGATGGGCAGGGTGGATGAAAAACTGTTTTTT. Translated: CASSPLMGRVDEKLFF.

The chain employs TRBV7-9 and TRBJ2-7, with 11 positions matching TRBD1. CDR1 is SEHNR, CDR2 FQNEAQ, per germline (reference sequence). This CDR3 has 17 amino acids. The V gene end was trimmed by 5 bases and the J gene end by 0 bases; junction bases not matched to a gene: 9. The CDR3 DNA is TGTGCCAGCAGCCGGGGACAGGGGGGGCGATCCTCCTACGAGCAGTACTTC. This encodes CASSRGQGGRSSYEQYF.

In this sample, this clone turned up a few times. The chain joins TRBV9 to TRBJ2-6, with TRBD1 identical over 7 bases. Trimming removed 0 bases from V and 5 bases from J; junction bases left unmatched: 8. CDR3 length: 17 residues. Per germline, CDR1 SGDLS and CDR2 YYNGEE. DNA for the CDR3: TGTGCCAGCAGCGTAGTTGTTACAGGGGAAAGGGCCAACGTCCTGACTTTC. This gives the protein CASSVVVTGERANVLTF.

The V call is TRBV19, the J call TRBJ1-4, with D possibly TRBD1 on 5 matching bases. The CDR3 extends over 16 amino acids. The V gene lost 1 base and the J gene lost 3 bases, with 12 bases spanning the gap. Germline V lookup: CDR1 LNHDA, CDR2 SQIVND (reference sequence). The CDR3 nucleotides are TGTGCCAGTAGTATAGGAGCAGGGTTGCCTAATGAAAAACTGTTTTTT. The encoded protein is CASSIGAGLPNEKLFF.

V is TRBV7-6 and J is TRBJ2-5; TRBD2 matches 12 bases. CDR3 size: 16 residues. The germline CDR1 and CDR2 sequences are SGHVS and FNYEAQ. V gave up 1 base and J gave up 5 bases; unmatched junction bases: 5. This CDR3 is CASSLDLAGGFETQYF. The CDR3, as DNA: TGTGCCAGCAGCTTAGATCTAGCGGGGGGGTTCGAGACCCAGTACTTC. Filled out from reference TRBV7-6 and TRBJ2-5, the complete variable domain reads GAGVSQSPRYKVTKRGQDVALRCDPISGHVSLYWYRQALGQGPEFLTYFNYEAQQDKSGLPNDRFSAERPEGSISTLTIQRTEQRDSAMYRCASSLDLAGGFETQYFGPGTRLLVL.

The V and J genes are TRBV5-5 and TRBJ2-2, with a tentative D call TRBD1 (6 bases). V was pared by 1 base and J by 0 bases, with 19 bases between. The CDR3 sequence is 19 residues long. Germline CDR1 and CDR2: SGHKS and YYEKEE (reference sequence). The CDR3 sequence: CASSLSYGAGQTNTGELFF. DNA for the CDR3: TGTGCCAGCAGCTTGTCGTACGGGGCAGGACAGACGAACACCGGGGAGCTGTTTTTT.